Listed below are T cell receptor beta chains from one sample, sequenced in a study of cytomegalovirus exposure and HLA in healthy donors. Clones were sequenced by immunoSEQ multiplex PCR, and TCRdb holds only the in-frame ones, with some missing. Here the sample spans some 150,000 clones, 80% being singletons. Sequencing used PBMCs. All receptors come from a man aged 25 to 45 in good health and CMV-seropositive. Each CDR3 is given without its conserved first and last residue.

>TRBV15
ATSRGGDNQPQH
>TRBV11-2
ASSKTDTNTEAF
>TRBV5-8
ASSRDRGSDYGYT
>TRBV2
ASSVGRFGSGNTIY
>TRBV4-1
ASSQAQGSNQPQH
>TRBV9
ASSAGQATNEKLF
>TRBV27
ASSFSQQSNTEAF
>TRBV18
ASSSTGGSTEAF
>TRBV27
ASSLSKSSEGYEQY
>TRBV5-6
ASSRGQGSQPQH
>TRBV5-6
ASSSYRGAGANVLT
>TRBV28
ASSTTKQGRSNQPQH
>TRBV5-6
ASRRQGLDQPQH
>TRBV2
ASSGRGTGRAGGANVLT
>TRBV6-4
ASSAPDRAYEQY
>TRBV10-3
AISARDTTYEQY
>TRBV7-6
ASSITGTGMAF
>TRBV4-1
ASSQVFSGNADTQY
>TRBV2
ASSGGGGYGYT
>TRBV14
ASSANRVNEKLF
>TRBV29-1
SVDGVAGTNFMNTEAF
>TRBV25-1
ASSDPPPGQGANNEQF
>TRBV28
ASSFPLAGSSYNEQF
>TRBV5-1
ASSLGQGAGEQF
>TRBV7-9
ASSLEGLAGGEQY
>TRBV11-3
ASRSWGLGQPQH
>TRBV4-2
ASSQGGSGREQF
>TRBV15
ATSRHAVGYEQY
>TRBV27
ASSRLGGNGEAF
>TRBV19
ASSIDLGGAATGELF
>TRBV7-9
ASSLVTSGKYNEQF
>TRBV28
ASSPGQGTQY
>TRBV4-2
ASSQPGQNYGYT
>TRBV28
ASSYRETTEAF
>TRBV9
ASSGIAGEGTDTQY
>TRBV27
ASSPASLQGSYEQY
>TRBV4-2
ASSQPGQEQGQPQH
>TRBV6-6
ASSRQGTSNTGELF
>TRBV19
ASSIAGFNQPQH
>TRBV27
ASSSDRRRMNTEAF
>TRBV15
ATSRDQAGGGPEAF
>TRBV5-6
ASSWGLPQETQY
>TRBV27
ASSLTGGEDQPQH
>TRBV2
ASRGPDSYEQY
>TRBV27
ASSLLRSGGSYEQY
>TRBV5-1
ASSREVGSSGNTIY
>TRBV21-1
ATPPGTEKTSSYEQY
>TRBV2
ASSPYRDRGRSGNTIY
>TRBV29-1
SVSLSRAVLGDTQY
>TRBV25-1
ASSEDRREAF
>TRBV7-3
ASSLGGSRSEQF
>TRBV7-9
ASSLGQVNTEAF
>TRBV5-6
ASRRDLYGADTQY
>TRBV2
ASRSGWGSDTQY
>TRBV5-6
ASSLPDTGANVLT